The following is a T cell receptor (beta chain) sequence with its context. This record comes from a study of T cells in tuberculosis. This table comes from immunoSEQ multiplex PCR, and its TCRdb copy is limited to in-frame clones, with some not included. This sample has about 25,000 clones; approximately 94% occur once, and the top ten carry 15% to 20%. V was clipped by 2 bases and J by 0 bases, with 23 bases between them. CDR3 length: 20 residues. Germline CDR1 and CDR2: SGHRS and YFSETQ. V is TRBV5-1 and J is TRBJ2-2; tentatively, D is TRBD1 (6 bases). This TCR was sampled from a donor between 10 and 35 years old with latent tuberculosis or without tuberculosis infection. Some clones in this sample may be carry-over from other donors' samples. The sequenced material came from PBMCs. CDR3 amino acids: CASSLPKTPQGSANTGELFF. For the CDR3, the DNA is TGCGCCAGCAGCTTACCAAAGACGCCACAGGGTAGCGCGAACACCGGGGAGCTGTTTTTT.